These 20 T cell receptor beta chains were sequenced from one sample in a study of OX40 agonist ivuxolimab in advanced cancers. Profiled with immunoSEQ multiplex PCR; TCRdb holds only in-frame clones, not every one. The sample holds around 63,000 clones, roughly 91% seen once. The material was CD4+ or CD8+ T cells sorted from blood, obtained in a trial of the OX40 agonist ivuxolimab. Source of these receptors: an adult with an advanced solid tumor such as melanoma, head and neck, liver or kidney cancer.

J is TRBJ2-5 and V is TRBV27; TRBD2 is a possible D gene (6 bases). There are 13 residues in the CDR3. V lost 2 bases, J lost 7 bases, and 11 bases lay in between. In germline, CDR1 is MNHEY, CDR2 SMNVEV (reference sequence). This chain's CDR3 is CASSLGRGGTQYF. The CDR3 DNA is TGTGCCAGCAGTTTAGGCCGGGGAGGGACCCAGTACTTC.

The gene calls are TRBV28 and TRBJ2-2; TRBD2 matches at 7 bases. Germline assignment: CDR1 MDHEN and CDR2 SYDVKM. The V gene end was trimmed by 1 base and the J gene end by 7 bases; junction bases not matched to a gene: 3. There are 14 residues in the CDR3. CDR3 loop: CASSLSGRHGELFF. CDR3 sequence (DNA): TGTGCCAGCAGTTTATCCGGGAGGCACGGGGAGCTGTTTTTT.

The V call is TRBV19, the J call TRBJ2-2, with 8 bases that match TRBD2. Trimming cost V 3 bases and J 1 base; bases outside gene matches: 1. Germline-derived CDR1 and CDR2 are LNHDA and SQIVND (reference sequence). This CDR3 spans 15 amino acids. CDR3 DNA sequence: TGTGCCAGTAGTATCACTAGCGGGAACACCGGGGAGCTGTTTTTT. It codes for CASSITSGNTGELFF.

The rearrangement uses TRBV4-1 and TRBJ2-7; 11 bases match TRBD2. V shed 0 bases and J 0 bases; nucleotides not matched to a gene: 4. The CDR3 is 17 residues long. Germline V gene sequence: CDR1 MGHRA, CDR2 YSYEKL. The CDR3 DNA is TGCGCCAGCAGCCAAGAGAGGACTAGCGGGCGCTCCTACGAGCAGTACTTC. Encoded protein: CASSQERTSGRSYEQYF.

The chain carries TRBV10-1 and TRBJ1-1, with D hard to call. Germline V gene lookup returns CDR1 WNHNN and CDR2 SYGVQD (reference sequence). There are 14 residues in the CDR3. Between the trimmed V and J ends, which lost 0 bases and 0 bases, there was a span of 5 bases. The CDR3 is CASSESRVNTEAFF. CDR3 nucleotides: TGCGCCAGCAGTGAGTCTCGGGTGAACACTGAAGCTTTCTTT.

V usage is TRBV19 and J usage is TRBJ2-1, with D possibly being TRBD2 (6 bases). This CDR3 contains 13 residues. V shed 5 bases and J shed 9 bases, with 14 bases lying between them. Germline CDR1 and CDR2: LNHDA and SQIVND (reference sequence). CDR3 in amino acids: CASSSTGVVEQFF. Written as DNA, the CDR3 is TGTGCCAGTAGTTCTACGGGAGTTGTTGAGCAGTTCTTC.

The V gene is TRBV10-2, the J gene TRBJ2-7; 7 nucleotides match TRBD2. This CDR3 is built from 17 residues. Germline lookup yields CDR1 WSHSY and CDR2 SAAADI. The junction had 14 bases not matched to a gene; V was cut back by 2 bases and J by 4 bases. The CDR3 region has the DNA TGCGCCAGCAGTGAGCCCCCCTCTAGCGGAAGGGCGTACGAGCAGTACTTC. Residues: CASSEPPSSGRAYEQYF.

The V call is TRBV2, the J call TRBJ2-7, with TRBD1 matching over 7 bases. Germline lookup yields CDR1 SNHLY and CDR2 FYNNEI. The J segment lost 0 bases and the V segment lost 5 bases, leaving 7 bases of the junction unmatched. The CDR3 length is 15 residues. The CDR3, as DNA: TGTGCCAGCAGTCCATTCCGGGACAGCTCCTACGAGCAGTACTTC. Translating it yields CASSPFRDSSYEQYF.

The chain couples TRBV10-3 to TRBJ1-1; D is undetermined. V lost 0 bases and J lost 8, with 7 bases in between. CDR1 is ENHRY and CDR2 is SYGVKD in the germline V gene. The CDR3 contains 12 residues. The CDR3 region has the DNA TGTGCCATCAGTGAGTCTCCCCCAGAAGCTTTCTTT. This gives the protein CAISESPPEAFF.

J is TRBJ1-5 and V is TRBV27; D is undetermined. V lost 4 bases, J lost 2 bases, and 6 bases lay in between. Looked up from germline, CDR1 is MNHEY and CDR2 is SMNVEV (reference sequence). CDR3 size: 13 residues. The CDR3 reads CASSYGGNQPQHF. CDR3 DNA: TGTGCCAGCAGTTACGGGGGCAATCAGCCCCAGCATTTT.

In this sample, this clone turned up a few times. This CDR3 reads CASSWVPGVTGELFF. The CDR3 nucleotides read TGTGCCAGCAGTTGGGTCCCTGGGGTCACCGGGGAGCTGTTTTTT. This sequence joins TRBV6-6 and TRBJ2-2; no definite D call. This CDR3 has 15 amino acids. Germline V gives CDR1 MNHNY, CDR2 SVGAGI (reference sequence). V lost 4 bases to trimming and J lost 4 bases, with 13 bases between them.

V is TRBV27 and J is TRBJ1-5, with D possibly being TRBD1 (5 bases). Trimming cost V 5 bases and J 5 bases, with 13 bases left between them. The CDR3 is 14 residues long. Germline CDR1 and CDR2: MNHEY and SMNVEV (reference sequence). The CDR3 DNA follows: TGTGCCAGCAGTCCTGACATAGGGGATCAGCCCCAGCATTTT. Its protein is CASSPDIGDQPQHF.

The rearrangement links TRBV4-1 to TRBJ2-7; D perhaps matches TRBD1 (6 bases). Germline CDR1 and CDR2: MGHRA and YSYEKL. CDR3 length: 14 amino acids. The ends were cut back, 4 bases at V and 4 bases at J, with 14 bases in the middle. CDR3 in amino acids: CASSPRAGDYEQYF. The CDR3 DNA reads TGCGCCAGCAGCCCGAGGGCAGGGGATTACGAGCAGTACTTC.

The chain employs TRBV28 and TRBJ2-3, with TRBD1 as a possible D gene (5 bases). V was clipped by 5 bases and J by 4 bases, with 13 bases between them. The CDR3 is 14 amino acids. Per the germline V gene, CDR1 is MDHEN and CDR2 is SYDVKM. The CDR3 coding sequence is TGTGCCAGCAGTCGCCAGGGTTTGTCAGATACGCAGTATTTT. Translating it yields CASSRQGLSDTQYF.

The chain is built from TRBV30 and TRBJ2-1; a possible D gene is TRBD2 (5 bases). The germline V and J ends were trimmed by 4 bases and 0 bases, with 16 bases remaining between them. CDR3 length equals 16 residues. Germline lookup yields CDR1 GTSNPN and CDR2 SVGIG (reference sequence). CDR3 residues: CAWMPPKRSSYNEQFF. The DNA for the CDR3 is TGTGCCTGGATGCCCCCGAAGCGGAGCTCCTACAATGAGCAGTTCTTC.

The rearrangement links TRBV11-2 to TRBJ2-5, with unresolved D. The tail of the sequence fits TRBJ2-7 better, so the J call may be wrong. Per the germline V gene, CDR1 is SGHAT and CDR2 is FQNNGV. There are 14 residues in the CDR3. The CDR3 DNA reads TGTGCCAGCAGCTTAGGTGCGGACTCCTACGAGCAGTACTTC. Residues: CASSLGADSYEQYF.

This sequence joins TRBV28 and TRBJ2-5; D gene uncertain. Looked up from germline, CDR1 is MDHEN and CDR2 is SYDVKM. The ends were cut back, 2 bases at V and 5 bases at J, with 3 bases in the middle. This CDR3 is 11 amino acids long. The CDR3 reads CASSLSETQYF. The DNA of the CDR3 is TGTGCCAGCAGTTTAAGTGAGACCCAGTACTTC.

The chain links TRBV5-1 to TRBJ2-2; a possible D gene is TRBD2 (5 bases). The germline CDR1 and CDR2 sequences are SGHRS and YFSETQ. This CDR3 spans 17 amino acids. The ends were cut back, 0 bases at V and 7 bases at J, with 19 bases in the middle. The CDR3 here is CASSLDKGELRIGELFF. The CDR3 DNA reads as TGCGCCAGCAGCTTGGACAAGGGAGAGCTTCGCATCGGGGAGCTGTTTTTT.

The rearrangement links TRBV30 to TRBJ1-3; possible D gene TRBD1, 5 bases. V lost 0 bases and J 0 bases, leaving 12 bases between the germline ends. This CDR3 region has 16 residues. Per the germline V gene, CDR1 is GTSNPN and CDR2 is SVGIG (reference sequence). CDR3 residues: CAWSVLGLISGNTIYF. DNA for the CDR3: TGTGCCTGGAGTGTACTGGGGCTTATCTCTGGAAACACCATATATTTT.

This chain joins TRBV5-6 and TRBJ2-5, with 7 bases aligning to TRBD1. The CDR3 is made up of 13 amino acids. Germline CDR1 is SGHDT and CDR2 is YYEEEE. V lost 3 bases and J lost 5; bases outside the gene matches: 4. The CDR3: CASSSTGLETQYF. Written as DNA, the CDR3 is TGTGCCAGCAGCTCGACAGGGTTGGAGACCCAGTACTTC. Variable domain in full (rest from reference TRBV5-6 and TRBJ2-5): DAGVTQSPTHLIKTRGQQVTLRCSPKSGHDTVSWYQQALGQGPQFIFQYYEEEERQRGNFPDRFSGHQFPNYSSELNVNALLLGDSALYLCASSSTGLETQYFGPGTRLLVL.